This is a list of T cell receptor beta chains from one sample in a study of cytomegalovirus exposure and HLA in healthy donors. Clones were read by immunoSEQ multiplex PCR, and TCRdb kept only the in-frame ones, dropping some. The sample carries 150,000 to 200,000 clones, about 89% recorded once. Sequenced: PBMCs. The receptors come from a young woman in good health and CMV-seropositive. CDR3s include the opening cysteine and the closing phenylalanine or tryptophan. D genes are given only for firm matches. Where a row states a size, it is once, few, many or the class of an expanded clone; other rows omit it.

>TRBD1|TRBV6-1|.|TRBJ1-5
CASSGTVNQPQHF
TGTGCCAGCAGCGGGACAGTCAATCAGCCCCAGCATTTT
>TRBD1|TRBV7-9|.|TRBJ2-2
CASSFRDRGNTGELFF
TGTGCCAGCAGCTTCCGGGACAGGGGAAACACCGGGGAGCTGTTTTTT
>TRBD2|TRBV9|.|TRBJ2-1
CASSDTKWGSGANEQFF
TGTGCCAGCAGCGATACAAAGTGGGGGAGCGGGGCGAATGAGCAGTTCTTC
>TRBD1|TRBV5-6|.|TRBJ1-6
CASSRGSDREVSPLHF
TGTGCCAGCAGCCGGGGGAGTGACAGGGAGGTTTCACCCCTCCACTTT
>TRBD1|TRBV6-6|.|TRBJ2-5
CASSNQGQNKETQYF
TGTGCCAGCAGCAACCAGGGACAGAACAAAGAGACCCAGTACTTC
>.|TRBV5-1|.|TRBJ2-7
CASSGNRAYEQYF
TGCGCCAGCAGCGGAAACAGGGCCTACGAGCAGTACTTC
>.|TRBV5-6|.|TRBJ2-6
CASSPEGVTGANVLTF
TGTGCCAGCAGCCCGGAAGGGGTAACAGGGGCCAACGTCCTGACTTTC
>TRBD2|TRBV5-1|.|TRBJ2-7
CASSITSGGGEQYF
TGCGCCAGCAGCATTACCTCCGGGGGGGGAGAGCAGTACTTC
>TRBD1|TRBV2|.|TRBJ1-2
CASSGFGRQGGVYGYTF
TGTGCCAGCAGTGGATTCGGGAGACAGGGGGGTGTATATGGCTACACCTTC
>.|TRBV29-1|.|TRBJ1-1
CSVGRGTEAFF
TGCAGCGTTGGCCGGGGCACTGAAGCTTTCTTT
>TRBD1|TRBV6-5|.|TRBJ1-1
CASSHTDREDAEAFF
TGTGCCAGCAGTCATACAGACAGGGAGGATGCTGAAGCTTTCTTT
>.|TRBV18|.|TRBJ2-7
CASSPPRTHASYEQYF
TGTGCCAGCTCACCGCCACGGACACACGCATCCTACGAGCAGTACTTC
>.|TRBV13|.|TRBJ1-2
CASSLRVSGGAYGYTF
TGTGCCAGCAGCTTGCGAGTCTCGGGTGGGGCCTATGGCTACACCTTC
>.|TRBV7-9|.|TRBJ2-7
CASTSPRDKTYEQYF
TGTGCCAGCACCTCCCCCCGGGACAAGACCTACGAGCAGTACTTC
>TRBD1|TRBV7-6|.|TRBJ2-1
CASSLEGGTGWHEQFF
TGTGCCAGCAGCTTAGAGGGGGGGACAGGGTGGCATGAGCAGTTCTTC
>TRBD1|TRBV18|few|TRBJ2-7
CASSQQTGDEQYF
TGTGCCAGCTCACAACAGACAGGGGACGAGCAGTACTTC
>.|TRBV6-5|.|TRBJ1-2
CASRGGRSNYGYTF
TGTGCCAGCAGGGGGGGGCGTAGTAACTATGGCTACACCTTC
>.|TRBV25-1|.|TRBJ1-4
CASSESRQSHEKLFF
TGTGCCAGCAGTGAATCGAGACAGTCCCATGAAAAACTGTTTTTT
>.|TRBV2|.|TRBJ1-3
CASSESPLEGISGNTIYF
TGTGCCAGCAGTGAATCCCCCCTGGAGGGGATATCTGGAAACACCATATATTTT
>.|TRBV13|.|TRBJ1-1
CASSLGTVEGVAF
TGTGCCAGCAGCTTAGGGACAGTAGAAGGTGTAGCTTTT
>TRBD1|TRBV7-9|.|TRBJ2-5
CASSLLGDSQETQYF
TGTGCCAGCAGCTTACTCGGGGACAGCCAAGAGACCCAGTACTTC